Each of the 2 T cell receptor beta chains below was sequenced from the same sample in a study of OX40 agonist ivuxolimab in advanced cancers. Sequencing used immunoSEQ multiplex PCR; TCRdb keeps in-frame clones, though not all of them. Among 70,000 to 85,000 clones listed, just over 90% were seen once. Material: CD4+ or CD8+ T cells sorted from blood, obtained in a trial of the OX40 agonist ivuxolimab. These receptors all come from an adult with an advanced solid tumor such as melanoma, head and neck, liver or kidney cancer.

This chain uses TRBV19 with TRBJ1-5; 9 bases are shared with TRBD1. The CDR3 covers 13 residues. CDR1 and CDR2 (germline): LNHDA, SQIVND (reference sequence). Trimming removed 7 bases from V and 4 bases from J; junction bases left unmatched: 2. CDR3 DNA: TGTGCCAGTAAGGGGACAGGGAATCAGCCCCAGCATTTT. This sequence encodes CASKGTGNQPQHF.

The chain is built from TRBV5-6 and TRBJ1-5; D is possibly TRBD1 (6 bases). Germline values: CDR1 SGHDT, CDR2 YYEEEE. This CDR3 has 15 residues. V lost 0 bases, J lost 2 bases, and 9 bases lay in between. The DNA of the CDR3 is TGTGCCAGCAGCTTGGCCGGGACACGCAATCAGCCCCAGCATTTT. The encoded protein is CASSLAGTRNQPQHF.